This T cell receptor beta chain derives from a study of blood T cells in healthy people across ages. Together with a sample-barcoded 5' primer, a J-beta primer mix was included in a second PCR lasting roughly 6 to 12 cycles. TCRdb analysed the 5' RACE reads with MiXCR anew, one entry per CDR3 protein. The repertoire has about 1,600,000 distinct CDR3 sequences, approximately 38% of them found once; the top ten carry roughly 8.2%. V lost 6 bases and J lost 1, with 17 bases in between. Germline CDR1 is MNHEY and CDR2 is SVGAGI. CDR3 length: 16 residues. The source is a woman between 18 and 30 years old in good health. Sequenced: blood. This chain links TRBV6-5 with TRBJ2-3, with D hard to call. CDR3 in amino acids: CASSPGPGVGTDTQYF. The CDR3 DNA is TGTGCCAGCAGCCCTGGCCCGGGCGTGGGCACAGATACGCAGTATTTT.